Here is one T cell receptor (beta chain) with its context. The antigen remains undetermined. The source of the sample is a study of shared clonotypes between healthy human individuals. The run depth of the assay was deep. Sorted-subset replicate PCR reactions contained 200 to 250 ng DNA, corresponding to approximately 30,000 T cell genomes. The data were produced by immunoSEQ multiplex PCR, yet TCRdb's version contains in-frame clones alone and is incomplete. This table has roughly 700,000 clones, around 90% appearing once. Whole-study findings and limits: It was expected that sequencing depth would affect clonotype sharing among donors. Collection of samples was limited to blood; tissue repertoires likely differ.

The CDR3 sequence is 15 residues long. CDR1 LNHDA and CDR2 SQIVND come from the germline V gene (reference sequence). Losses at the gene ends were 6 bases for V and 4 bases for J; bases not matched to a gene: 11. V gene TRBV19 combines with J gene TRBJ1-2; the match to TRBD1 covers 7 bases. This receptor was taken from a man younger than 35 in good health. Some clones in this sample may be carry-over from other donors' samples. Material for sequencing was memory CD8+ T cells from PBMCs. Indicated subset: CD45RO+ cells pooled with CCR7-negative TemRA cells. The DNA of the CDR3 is TGTGCCAGTAGCCCGAGGGCACAGGGGCCCTATGGCTACACCTTC. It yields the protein CASSPRAQGPYGYTF. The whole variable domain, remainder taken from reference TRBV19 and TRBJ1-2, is DGGITQSPKYLFRKEGQNVTLSCEQNLNHDAMYWYRQDPGQGLRLIYYSQIVNDFQKGDIAEGYSVSREKKESFPLTVTSAQKNPTAFYLCASSPRAQGPYGYTFGSGTRLTVV.